The clone carrying this T cell receptor beta chain was seen a few times. The antigen remains undetermined. With V trimmed by 5 bases and J by 1 base, 3 bases remained unmatched. There are 14 residues in the CDR3. Germline V CDR1 and CDR2: SGHTA, FQGNSA. Individuals with alopecia areata gave both lesional scalp punch biopsies and peripheral blood for collection. This sample was included in a study of CD8+ T cells in alopecia areata. On the study more broadly: Treatment comprised oral tofacitinib, 5 to 10 mg twice daily, in treated patients.

Study-wide points: The study found higher clonality in lesional than normal scalp, especially in alopecia totalis/universalis.

After isolation, RNA underwent reverse transcription to generate cDNA as the sequencing template. This table comes from immunoSEQ multiplex PCR, and its TCRdb copy is limited to in-frame clones, with some not included. The sample yields around 100,000 clones, less than 50% seen once. The specimen was CD4+ T cells sorted from blood. This clonotype originated in a human donor with alopecia areata. The chain employs TRBV7-2 and TRBJ1-1; 8 bases align to TRBD1. This CDR3 reads CASSPGQANTEAFF. CDR3 nucleotides: TGTGCCAGCAGCCCGGGACAGGCGAACACTGAAGCTTTCTTT.